Below, 22 T cell receptor beta chains from the same sample are listed, as sequenced in a study of blood T cell repertoires in COVID-19. Sequencing was performed with immunoSEQ multiplex PCR; in TCRdb, only in-frame clones are kept and a portion is missing. Of a few hundred thousand clones listed, 80% to 90% are singletons. Sequences were obtained from peripheral blood. The receptors here all came from a woman aged 45 to 65 with COVID-19, enrolled during active disease.

The chain is built from TRBV5-6 and TRBJ2-7; 7 bases agree with TRBD1. This CDR3 spans 15 amino acids. Germline trimming cut 3 bases from V and 0 bases from J; bases unmatched to any gene: 6. The germline gives CDR1 SGHDT, CDR2 YYEEEE. CDR3 sequence (DNA): TGTGCCAGCAGCTCCTCCGGGACAGTCTCCTACGAGCAGTACTTC. Translating it yields CASSSSGTVSYEQYF.

The chain links TRBV12-5 to TRBJ1-4; D remains ambiguous. V gave up 6 bases and J gave up 0 bases, with 11 bases separating them. Per the germline V gene, CDR1 is LGHNT and CDR2 is FRNRAP. The CDR3 covers 15 residues. Here the CDR3 reads CASGRDIATNEKLFF. The CDR3 DNA reads TGTGCTAGTGGCCGAGACATTGCAACTAATGAAAAACTGTTTTTT.

This chain connects TRBV24-1 to TRBJ2-4; unclear D gene. There are 18 residues in the CDR3. V was trimmed by 1 base and J by 0 bases, leaving 15 bases between them. Germline assignment: CDR1 KGHDR and CDR2 SFDVKD. CDR3 nucleotide sequence: TGTGCCACCAGTGATTTTGAACGCGATAACCTAGCCAAAAACATTCAGTACTTC. Residues: CATSDFERDNLAKNIQYF.

The chain uses TRBV25-1 and TRBJ2-1; a possible D gene is TRBD1 (6 bases). V lost 8 bases to trimming and J lost 7 bases, with 9 bases between them. The CDR3 length is 11 residues. Germline values: CDR1 MGHDK, CDR2 SYGVNS. The CDR3 bases are TGTGCCAGCGTTAGGGGGAATGAGCAGTTCTTC. Translated, it gives CASVRGNEQFF.

The genes are TRBV28 and TRBJ2-5, with a tentative D call TRBD2 (6 bases). The V gene lost 3 bases and the J gene lost 5 bases, with 19 bases spanning the gap. This CDR3 is 16 amino acids long. Germline V gives CDR1 MDHEN, CDR2 SYDVKM. CDR3 DNA: TGTGCCAGCAGTTTTACTGGCGGGGCGGCTTGGGAGACCCAGTACTTC. It specifies CASSFTGGAAWETQYF.

The chain combines TRBV29-1 with TRBJ1-2, with a possible D match to TRBD1 (5 bases). The V and J ends lost 6 bases and 0 bases respectively, with 11 bases between them. The CDR3 extends over 13 amino acids. The germline V gene has CDR1 SQVTM and CDR2 ANQGSEA. The CDR3 loop is CSVDKPTNYGYTF. CDR3 nucleotides: TGCAGCGTGGACAAGCCTACTAACTATGGCTACACCTTC.

The chain recombines TRBV6-1 with TRBJ2-7; D call uncertain. The V and J ends lost 3 bases and 1 base respectively, with 16 bases between them. This CDR3 is built from 16 residues. From germline, CDR1 is MNHNS and CDR2 SASEGT. CDR3 in DNA: TGTGCCAGCAGTGATAAGAATAGAGGTGCTTCCTACGAGCAGTACTTC. Translating it yields CASSDKNRGASYEQYF.

The chain has TRBV7-9 and TRBJ2-5; no clear D. With 4 bases removed from V and 4 bases from J, the gap between germline ends came to 4 bases. In germline, CDR1 is SEHNR, CDR2 FQNEAQ (reference sequence). CDR3 size: 11 residues. This CDR3 is CASSSGETQYF. In DNA form, the CDR3 reads TGTGCCAGCAGCTCGGGAGAGACCCAGTACTTC.

This rearrangement joins TRBV14 to TRBJ1-2, with 8 bases lining up with TRBD1. The CDR3 covers 15 residues. Germline V lookup: CDR1 SGHDN, CDR2 FVKESK. With 0 bases clipped from V and 8 bases from J, the junction kept 8 bases outside the gene matches. The CDR3 region is CASSQDAQGARGYTF. Here the CDR3 DNA reads TGTGCCAGCAGCCAAGATGCCCAGGGGGCTAGGGGCTACACCTTC.

The chain joins TRBV5-4 to TRBJ1-2; D is unresolved. The CDR3 runs 15 residues. With 0 bases removed from V and 5 bases from J, the gap between germline ends came to 14 bases. Germline values: CDR1 SGHNT, CDR2 YYREEE (reference sequence). As DNA, the CDR3 is TGTGCCAGCAGCTTGGACGGCAGGAAGGTTTATGGCTACACCTTC. Protein sequence: CASSLDGRKVYGYTF.

The chain joins TRBV3-1 (or the pseudogene TRBV3-2) to TRBJ2-1; TRBD1 is a possible D gene (6 bases). This CDR3 comprises 14 residues. Germline V gene data show CDR1 as LGHDT and CDR2 as YNNKEL (reference sequence). Trimming cost V 4 bases and J 5 bases, with 12 bases left between them. CDR3: CASSRPDRDNEQFF. DNA of the CDR3: TGTGCCAGCAGCCGGCCGGACAGAGACAATGAGCAGTTCTTC.

The chain has TRBV6-5 and TRBJ2-5, with 7 bases aligning to TRBD2. The CDR3 length is 13 residues. V shed 6 bases and J 3 bases; nucleotides not matched to a gene: 4. Germline assignment: CDR1 MNHEY and CDR2 SVGAGI. CDR3 in amino acids: CASSGTTKETQYF. In nucleotides, the CDR3 is TGTGCCAGCAGCGGGACTACAAAAGAGACCCAGTACTTC.

The chain carries TRBV7-7 and TRBJ2-5, with unresolved D. This CDR3 comprises 16 residues. Looked up from germline, CDR1 is SSHAT and CDR2 is FNYEAQ (reference sequence). V dropped 5 bases and J dropped 4 bases, with 20 bases sitting between them. The CDR3 nucleotides read TGTGCCAGCAGCCTCCGCCGGCCCACCACGGGAGAGACCCAGTACTTC. As protein: CASSLRRPTTGETQYF.

The chain recombines TRBV10-3 with TRBJ2-1; 11 nucleotides match TRBD2. Germline V CDR1 and CDR2: ENHRY, SYGVKD. Germline trimming cut 0 bases from V and 5 bases from J; bases unmatched to any gene: 3. The CDR3 is 16 residues long. The CDR3 protein is CAISESGTSGHNEQFF. For the CDR3, the DNA is TGTGCCATCAGTGAGTCCGGGACTAGCGGTCACAATGAGCAGTTCTTC.

V and J are TRBV27 and TRBJ1-1; D might be TRBD1 (5 bases). V was cut by 6 bases and J by 4 bases, with 15 bases left in between. The germline V gene encodes CDR1 MNHEY and CDR2 SMNVEV (reference sequence). This CDR3 has 14 residues. DNA for the CDR3: TGTGCCAGCAGGGGTACAGGAGCCGGCACTGAAGCTTTCTTT. It specifies CASRGTGAGTEAFF.

V usage is TRBV19 and J usage is TRBJ1-1; D remains ambiguous. V was shortened by 3 bases and J by 0 bases, with 8 bases between the two germline ends. CDR1 and CDR2 from the germline V gene are LNHDA and SQIVND (reference sequence). The CDR3 length is 14 residues. The CDR3 DNA reads as TGTGCCAGTAGTATGTATATAATGAACACTGAAGCTTTCTTT. Translation gives CASSMYIMNTEAFF. The full variable domain, its missing parts supplied by reference TRBV19 and TRBJ1-1, is DGGITQSPKYLFRKEGQNVTLSCEQNLNHDAMYWYRQDPGQGLRLIYYSQIVNDFQKGDIAEGYSVSREKKESFPLTVTSAQKNPTAFYLCASSMYIMNTEAFFGQGTRLTVV.

This clone was observed a handful of times. The genes are TRBV6-6 and TRBJ2-1; TRBD2 matches 12 bases. In germline, CDR1 is MNHNY, CDR2 SVGAGI (reference sequence). CDR3 length equals 21 residues. J lost 8 bases, V lost 5 bases, and 25 bases had no gene match. This chain's CDR3 is CASSPLFVWQQTSGRSDEQFF. The CDR3 DNA sequence: TGTGCCAGCAGTCCCCTGTTTGTTTGGCAGCAGACTAGCGGGAGATCAGATGAGCAGTTCTTC.

The chain couples TRBV11-2 to TRBJ2-7; maybe TRBD1 (6 bases). Germline V gene lookup returns CDR1 SGHAT and CDR2 FQNNGV. The V and J ends lost 2 bases and 0 bases respectively, with 11 bases between them. This CDR3 region has 15 residues. The CDR3 coding sequence is TGTGCCAGCAGCTTAAGCGTGACAGGCTCCTACGAGCAGTACTTC. Translation gives CASSLSVTGSYEQYF. Looking up the rest from reference TRBV11-2 and TRBJ2-7 gives the full variable domain: EAGVAQSPRYKIIEKRQSVAFWCNPISGHATLYWYQQILGQGPKLLIQFQNNGVVDDSQLPKDRFSAERLKGVDSTLKIQPAKLEDSAVYLCASSLSVTGSYEQYFGPGTRLTVT.

The chain has TRBV28 and TRBJ2-1; maybe TRBD1 (6 bases). The CDR3 is 12 residues long. Between the trimmed V and J ends, which lost 2 bases and 12 bases, there was a span of 11 bases. Germline values: CDR1 MDHEN, CDR2 SYDVKM. In DNA, the CDR3 is TGTGCCAGCAGTTTACTGACAGGAGGGCAGTTCTTC. It translates to CASSLLTGGQFF.

The chain joins TRBV19 to TRBJ2-7, with D perhaps TRBD1 (5 bases). Looked up from germline, CDR1 is LNHDA and CDR2 is SQIVND (reference sequence). V gave up 3 bases and J gave up 2 bases, with 8 bases separating them. The CDR3 runs to 13 residues. The CDR3: CASSIRQTYEQYF. In DNA, the CDR3 is TGTGCCAGTAGTATCCGACAGACCTACGAGCAGTACTTC.

The chain is built from TRBV5-5 and TRBJ1-6; 7 bases agree with TRBD1. Germline assignment: CDR1 SGHKS and CDR2 YYEKEE (reference sequence). V lost 5 bases, J lost 2 bases, and 4 bases stayed unmatched. The CDR3 length is 15 residues. The CDR3 DNA reads as TGTGCCAGCAGTTTAGGACAGGCCTATAATTCACCCCTCCACTTT. Translated: CASSLGQAYNSPLHF.

This clone has only one observation. The chain is built from TRBV30 and TRBJ2-1; D is undetermined. With 4 bases removed from V and 0 bases from J, the gap between germline ends came to 7 bases. Germline CDR1 is GTSNPN and CDR2 is SVGIG (reference sequence). This CDR3 is built from 13 residues. CDR3 DNA sequence: TGTGCCTGGACTGCCAGCTCCTACAATGAGCAGTTCTTC. Protein sequence: CAWTASSYNEQFF.